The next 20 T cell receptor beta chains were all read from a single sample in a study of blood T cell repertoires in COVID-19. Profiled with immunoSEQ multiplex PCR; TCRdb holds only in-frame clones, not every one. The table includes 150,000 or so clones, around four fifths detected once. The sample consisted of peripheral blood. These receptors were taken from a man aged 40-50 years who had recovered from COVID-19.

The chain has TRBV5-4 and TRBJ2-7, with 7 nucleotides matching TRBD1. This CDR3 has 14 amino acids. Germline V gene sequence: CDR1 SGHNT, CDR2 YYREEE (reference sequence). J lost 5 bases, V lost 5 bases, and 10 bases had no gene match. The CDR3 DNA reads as TGTGCCAGCAGACAGACCGGGACAGAGGACGAGCAGTACTTC. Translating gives CASRQTGTEDEQYF.

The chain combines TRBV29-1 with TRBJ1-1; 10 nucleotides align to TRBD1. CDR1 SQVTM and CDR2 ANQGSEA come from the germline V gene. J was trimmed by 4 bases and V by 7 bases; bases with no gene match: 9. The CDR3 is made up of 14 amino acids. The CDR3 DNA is TGCAGCGGACATACCGGGACAGGGGTCACTGAAGCTTTCTTT. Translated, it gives CSGHTGTGVTEAFF. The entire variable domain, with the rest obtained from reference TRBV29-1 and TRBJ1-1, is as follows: SAVISQKPSRDICQRGTSLTIQCQVDSQVTMMFWYRQQPGQSLTLIATANQGSEATYESGFVIDKFPISRPNLTFSTLTVSNMSPEDSSIYLCSGHTGTGVTEAFFGQGTRLTVV.

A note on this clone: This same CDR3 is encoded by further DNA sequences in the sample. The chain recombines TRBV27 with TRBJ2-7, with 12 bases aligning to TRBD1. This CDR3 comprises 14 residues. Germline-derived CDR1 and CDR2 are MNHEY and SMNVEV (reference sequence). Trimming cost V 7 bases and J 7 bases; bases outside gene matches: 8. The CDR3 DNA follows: TGTGCCAGCACCCCGGGACAGGGGGCGGGTGAGCAGTACTTC. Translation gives CASTPGQGAGEQYF.

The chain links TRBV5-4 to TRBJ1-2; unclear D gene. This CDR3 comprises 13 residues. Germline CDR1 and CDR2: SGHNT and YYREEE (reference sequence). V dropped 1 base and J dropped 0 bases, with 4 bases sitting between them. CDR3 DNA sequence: TGTGCCAGCAGCTTGACAGCTAACTATGGCTACACCTTC. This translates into CASSLTANYGYTF.

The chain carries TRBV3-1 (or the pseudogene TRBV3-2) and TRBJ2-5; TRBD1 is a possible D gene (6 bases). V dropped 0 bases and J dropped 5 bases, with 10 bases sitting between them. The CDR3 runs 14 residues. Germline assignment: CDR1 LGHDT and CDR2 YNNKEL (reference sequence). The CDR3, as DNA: TGTGCCAGCAGCCAAGATCCAGGGGACGAGACCCAGTACTTC. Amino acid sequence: CASSQDPGDETQYF.

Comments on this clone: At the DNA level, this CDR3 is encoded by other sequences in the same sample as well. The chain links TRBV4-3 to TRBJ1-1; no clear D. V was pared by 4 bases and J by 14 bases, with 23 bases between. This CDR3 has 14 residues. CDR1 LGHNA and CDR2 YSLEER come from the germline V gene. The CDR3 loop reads CASSPDGGWVGAFF. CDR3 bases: TGCGCCAGCAGCCCGGATGGAGGCTGGGTTGGAGCCTTCTTT.

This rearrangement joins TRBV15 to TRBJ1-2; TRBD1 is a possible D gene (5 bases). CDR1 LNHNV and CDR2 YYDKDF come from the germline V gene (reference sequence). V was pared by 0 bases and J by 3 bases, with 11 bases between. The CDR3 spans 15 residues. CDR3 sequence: CATSRDPDTHYGYTF. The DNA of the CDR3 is TGTGCCACCAGCAGAGACCCGGACACACACTATGGCTACACCTTC.

This CDR3 is CASSPEEGPYEQYF. CDR3 nucleotide sequence: TGTGCCAGCTCACCCGAAGAGGGCCCCTACGAGCAGTACTTC. This chain uses TRBV18 with TRBJ2-7; a weak D match, TRBD2 (5 bases). The germline CDR1 and CDR2 sequences are KGHSH and LQKENI. CDR3 size: 14 residues. V lost 3 bases to trimming and J lost 2 bases, with 11 bases between them.

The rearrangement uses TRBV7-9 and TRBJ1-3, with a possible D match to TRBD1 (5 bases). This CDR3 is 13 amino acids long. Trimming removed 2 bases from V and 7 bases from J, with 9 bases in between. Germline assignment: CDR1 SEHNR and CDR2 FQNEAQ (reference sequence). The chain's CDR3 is CASSLMQGNTIYF. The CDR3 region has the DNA TGTGCCAGCAGCTTAATGCAGGGCAACACCATATATTTT. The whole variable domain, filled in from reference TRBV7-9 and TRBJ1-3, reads DTGVSQNPRHKITKRGQNVTFRCDPISEHNRLYWYRQTLGQGPEFLTYFQNEAQLEKSRLLSDRFSAERPKGSFSTLEIQRTEQGDSAMYLCASSLMQGNTIYFGEGSWLTVV.

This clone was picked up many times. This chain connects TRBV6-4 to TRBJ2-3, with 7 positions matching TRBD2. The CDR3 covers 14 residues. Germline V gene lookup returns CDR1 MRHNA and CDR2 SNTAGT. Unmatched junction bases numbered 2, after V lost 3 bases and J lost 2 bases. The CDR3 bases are TGTGCCAGCAGTGATGGACTAGACACAGATACGCAGTATTTT. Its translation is CASSDGLDTDTQYF.

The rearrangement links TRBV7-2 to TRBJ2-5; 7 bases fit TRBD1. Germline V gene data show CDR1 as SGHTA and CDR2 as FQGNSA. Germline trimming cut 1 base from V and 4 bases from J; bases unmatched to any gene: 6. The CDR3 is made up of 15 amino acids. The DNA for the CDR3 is TGTGCCAGCAGCTTAGGAGGGGGCTTACGAGAGACCCAGTACTTC. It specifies CASSLGGGLRETQYF.

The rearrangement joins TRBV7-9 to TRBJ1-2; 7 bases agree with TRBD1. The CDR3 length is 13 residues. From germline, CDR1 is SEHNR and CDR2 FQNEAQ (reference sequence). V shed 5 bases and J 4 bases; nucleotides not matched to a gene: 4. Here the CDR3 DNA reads TGTGCCAGCAGCGCGACAGGGCTCTATGGCTACACCTTC. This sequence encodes CASSATGLYGYTF.

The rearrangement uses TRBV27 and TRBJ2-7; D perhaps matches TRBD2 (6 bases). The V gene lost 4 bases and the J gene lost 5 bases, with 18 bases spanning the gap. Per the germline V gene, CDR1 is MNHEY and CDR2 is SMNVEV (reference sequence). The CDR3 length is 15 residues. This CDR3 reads CASSSRGAVRDEQYF. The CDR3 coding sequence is TGTGCCAGCAGTTCCCGCGGGGCGGTCCGCGACGAGCAGTACTTC.

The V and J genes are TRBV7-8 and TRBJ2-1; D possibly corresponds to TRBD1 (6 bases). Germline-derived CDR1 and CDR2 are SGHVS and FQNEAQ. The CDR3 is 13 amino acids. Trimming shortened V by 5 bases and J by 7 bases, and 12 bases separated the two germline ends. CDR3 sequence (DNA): TGTGCCAGCAGCCCAGGGGCGTTGAATGAGCAGTTCTTC. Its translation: CASSPGALNEQFF. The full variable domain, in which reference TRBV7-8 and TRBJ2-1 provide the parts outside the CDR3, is GAGVSQSPRYKVAKRGQDVALRCDPISGHVSLFWYQQALGQGPEFLTYFQNEAQLDKSGLPSDRFFAERPEGSVSTLKIQRTQQEDSAVYLCASSPGALNEQFFGPGTRLTVL.

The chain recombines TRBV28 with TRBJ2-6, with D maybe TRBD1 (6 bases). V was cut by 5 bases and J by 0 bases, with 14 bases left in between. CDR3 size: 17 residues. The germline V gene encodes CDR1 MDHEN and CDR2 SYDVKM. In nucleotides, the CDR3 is TGTGCCAGCAGTCCCGGACAGTCCCACTCTGGGGCCAACGTCCTGACTTTC. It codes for CASSPGQSHSGANVLTF.

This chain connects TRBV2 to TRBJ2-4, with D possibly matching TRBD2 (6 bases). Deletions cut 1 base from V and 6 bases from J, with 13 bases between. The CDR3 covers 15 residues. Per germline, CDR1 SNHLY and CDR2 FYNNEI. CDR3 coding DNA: TGTGCCAGCAGTGAAGTTGGGAGGTTCGGAAACATTCAGTACTTC. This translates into CASSEVGRFGNIQYF.

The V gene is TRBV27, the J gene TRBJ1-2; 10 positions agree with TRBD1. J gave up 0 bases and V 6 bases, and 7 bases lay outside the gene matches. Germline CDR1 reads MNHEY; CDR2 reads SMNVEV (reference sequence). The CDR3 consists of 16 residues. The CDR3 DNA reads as TGTGCCAGCAGAGCCGACAGGGGGCGAGCTAACTATGGCTACACCTTC. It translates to CASRADRGRANYGYTF.

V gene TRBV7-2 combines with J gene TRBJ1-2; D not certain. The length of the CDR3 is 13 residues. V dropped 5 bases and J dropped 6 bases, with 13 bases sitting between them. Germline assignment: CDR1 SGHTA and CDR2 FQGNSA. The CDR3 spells CASSRFDSDGYTF. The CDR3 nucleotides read TGTGCCAGCAGCCGGTTCGACTCGGATGGCTACACCTTC.

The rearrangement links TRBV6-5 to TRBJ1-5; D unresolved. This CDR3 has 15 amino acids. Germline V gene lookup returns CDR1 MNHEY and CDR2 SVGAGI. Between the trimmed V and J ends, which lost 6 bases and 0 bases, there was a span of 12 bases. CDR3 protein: CASSPEGFSNQPQHF. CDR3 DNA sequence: TGTGCCAGCAGCCCCGAGGGTTTTAGCAATCAGCCCCAGCATTTT.

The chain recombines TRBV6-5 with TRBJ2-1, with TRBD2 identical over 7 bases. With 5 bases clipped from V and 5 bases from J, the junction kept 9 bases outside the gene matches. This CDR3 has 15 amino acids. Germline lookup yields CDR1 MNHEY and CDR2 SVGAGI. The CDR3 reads CASSPFSGDDNEQFF. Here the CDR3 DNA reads TGTGCCAGCAGTCCTTTCAGCGGGGACGACAATGAGCAGTTCTTC.